These 22 T cell receptor beta chains were all obtained from the same sample, sequenced in a study of pediatric ulcerative colitis. During colonoscopy, one to two rectal pinch biopsies were collected. Sequencing was performed with immunoSEQ multiplex PCR; in TCRdb, only in-frame clones are kept and a portion is missing. The repertoire holds about 35,000 clones, with about 81% as singletons. Sequencing input: gut tissue. Receptors originate from a boy younger than 18 with mild ulcerative colitis.

The chain uses TRBV5-8 and TRBJ2-5; 9 nucleotides align to TRBD1. Germline V gene data show CDR1 as SGHTS and CDR2 as YDEGEE. The CDR3 spans 15 residues. V dropped 1 base and J dropped 5; count of bases not matched to a gene: 6. DNA of the CDR3: TGTGCCAGCAGCTTGACAGGGGGCACTTTGGAGACCCAGTACTTC. Encoded protein: CASSLTGGTLETQYF. Supplemented by reference TRBV5-8 and TRBJ2-5, the full variable domain reads EAGVTQSPTHLIKTRGQQATLRCSPISGHTSVYWYQQALGLGLQFLLWYDEGEERNRGNFPPRFSGRQFPNYSSELNVNALELEDSALYLCASSLTGGTLETQYFGPGTRLLVL.

The V and J genes are TRBV29-1 and TRBJ2-5; D is ambiguous. Trimming took off 2 bases at V and 4 bases at J, with 14 bases between the two ends. CDR1 is SQVTM and CDR2 is ANQGSEA in the germline V gene. There are 14 residues in the CDR3. The CDR3 region has the DNA TGCAGCGTTGAATGGCTTACCGTCGGAGAGACCCAGTACTTC. Translating it yields CSVEWLTVGETQYF.

The chain employs TRBV5-1 and TRBJ1-1; the match to TRBD1 covers 7 bases. Germline lookup yields CDR1 SGHRS and CDR2 YFSETQ. CDR3 length: 15 amino acids. V shed 0 bases, J shed 2 bases, and the junction held 4 bases outside the gene matches. The CDR3 DNA is TGCGCCAGCAGCTTGGGAGACAGGGTCAACACTGAAGCTTTCTTT. It specifies CASSLGDRVNTEAFF.

V gene TRBV11-3 combines with J gene TRBJ2-3, with TRBD1 as a possible D gene (5 bases). The V and J ends lost 5 bases and 2 bases respectively, with 20 bases between them. CDR1 is SGHNT, CDR2 YENEEA, per germline. The CDR3 spans 17 residues. The CDR3 DNA reads TGTGCCAGCAGCGAGATCCAGACCGACAGCTTCACAGATACGCAGTATTTT. It translates to CASSEIQTDSFTDTQYF.

The CDR3 loop reads CASSEGTPSTDTQYF. The CDR3 DNA reads as TGCGCCAGCAGCGAAGGGACACCAAGCACAGATACGCAGTATTTT. The chain links TRBV5-1 to TRBJ2-3, with D tentatively TRBD1 (6 bases). Germline CDR1 reads SGHRS; CDR2 reads YFSETQ. V was clipped by 4 bases and J by 0 bases, with 12 bases between them. The CDR3 is made up of 15 amino acids.

The chain couples TRBV19 to TRBJ2-1, with 10 bases fitting TRBD2. V lost 11 bases, J lost 4 bases, and 17 bases stayed unmatched. Germline assignment: CDR1 LNHDA and CDR2 SQIVND (reference sequence). This CDR3 region has 17 residues. The CDR3 loop is CAQKPFSGRPIYNEQFF. The CDR3 nucleotides are TGTGCCCAAAAACCCTTTAGCGGGAGGCCCATATACAATGAGCAGTTCTTC.

In DNA form, the CDR3 reads TGTGCCAGCAGTCTCCGGACAGGCGATGGCTACACCTTC. Translating gives CASSLRTGDGYTF. The V call is TRBV6-5, the J call TRBJ1-2; TRBD1 aligns across 7 bases. The CDR3 is made up of 13 amino acids. The V segment lost 5 bases and the J segment 6 bases; nucleotides outside the gene matches: 6. Germline V gene lookup returns CDR1 MNHEY and CDR2 SVGAGI.

The chain is built from TRBV10-1 and TRBJ1-2; possibly TRBD1 for D (6 bases). Germline values: CDR1 WNHNN, CDR2 SYGVQD (reference sequence). Trimming pared 11 bases from V and 7 bases from J, leaving 20 bases between. This CDR3 has 13 residues. The DNA for the CDR3 is TGCGCCGCCAGGGGTGGGCAGGGGTGTGGCTACACCTTC. Its translation: CAARGGQGCGYTF.

V usage is TRBV19 and J usage is TRBJ2-7; no reliable D call. V was cut by 2 bases and J by 4 bases, with 15 bases left in between. The CDR3 length is 15 residues. Per the germline V gene, CDR1 is LNHDA and CDR2 is SQIVND (reference sequence). CDR3 sequence reads: CASSITARRAYEQYF. The CDR3 DNA sequence: TGTGCCAGTAGTATAACGGCCAGGAGAGCTTACGAGCAGTACTTC.

The V and J genes are TRBV5-1 and TRBJ1-1; D is unclear. The V end was cut by 0 bases, the J end by 8 bases, with 11 bases between. This CDR3 spans 13 amino acids. Germline V lookup: CDR1 SGHRS, CDR2 YFSETQ. This CDR3 is CASSLEVVSEAFF. The CDR3 nucleotides are TGCGCCAGCAGCTTGGAGGTGGTGTCGGAAGCTTTCTTT.

V is TRBV2 and J is TRBJ2-1; perhaps TRBD2 as D (6 bases). V gave up 2 bases and J gave up 9 bases, with 11 bases separating them. CDR1 and CDR2 (germline): SNHLY, FYNNEI. This CDR3 has 13 amino acids. The CDR3 spells CASSELPEGEQFF. DNA of the CDR3: TGTGCCAGCAGTGAACTCCCGGAGGGTGAGCAGTTCTTC. The full variable domain, completed using reference TRBV2 and TRBJ2-1, is EPEVTQTPSHQVTQMGQEVILRCVPISNHLYFYWYRQILGQKVEFLVSFYNNEISEKSEIFDDQFSVERPDGSNFTLKIRSTKLEDSAMYFCASSELPEGEQFFGPGTRLTVL.

This clone was recorded only once. The chain couples TRBV18 to TRBJ2-3; 11 nucleotides match TRBD2. Trimming cost V 3 bases and J 4 bases; bases outside gene matches: 6. The CDR3 is 16 residues long. Germline lookup yields CDR1 KGHSH and CDR2 LQKENI. The CDR3 DNA is TGTGCCAGCTCACCCTTAGCGGGGGGGTTTGCAGATACGCAGTATTTT. Its translation: CASSPLAGGFADTQYF.

The V gene is TRBV4-1, the J gene TRBJ2-1; 8 bases line up with TRBD1. Germline V lookup: CDR1 MGHRA, CDR2 YSYEKL. J gave up 6 bases and V 0 bases, and 16 bases lay outside the gene matches. The CDR3 has 19 residues. CDR3: CASSQDMGRGRGLGNEQFF. The CDR3, as DNA: TGCGCCAGCAGCCAAGATATGGGCAGAGGCAGGGGGCTGGGCAATGAGCAGTTCTTC.

This clone was seen a few times. The chain couples TRBV5-1 to TRBJ1-5, with 8 nucleotides matching TRBD1. Germline V gene lookup returns CDR1 SGHRS and CDR2 YFSETQ. There are 14 residues in the CDR3. The ends lost 2 bases at V and 5 bases at J; junction bases unmatched: 3. The CDR3 DNA is TGCGCCAGCAGCTTCGGGACAGGCGATCAGCCCCAGCATTTT. Amino acids: CASSFGTGDQPQHF.

The chain joins TRBV9 to TRBJ1-3, with D possibly being TRBD1 (6 bases). Trimming stripped 0 bases from V and 4 bases from J, with 11 bases between. The CDR3 sequence is 15 residues long. In germline, CDR1 is SGDLS, CDR2 YYNGEE. In DNA, the CDR3 is TGTGCCAGCAGCGTAGCTTGGGACAACGGAAACACCATATATTTT. Translating gives CASSVAWDNGNTIYF.

The chain joins TRBV7-2 to TRBJ1-2; no reliable D call. Per germline, CDR1 SGHTA and CDR2 FQGNSA. Trimming pared 5 bases from V and 1 base from J, leaving 11 bases between. The CDR3 length is 14 residues. CDR3: CASSPRPINYGYTF. The DNA of the CDR3 is TGTGCCAGCAGCCCGCGACCTATTAACTATGGCTACACCTTC.

The DNA of the CDR3 is TGTGCCAGCAGCTTGGAACAGCTAGGAGACTATGGCTACACCTTC. Translation: CASSLEQLGDYGYTF. The chain combines TRBV5-4 with TRBJ1-2; D ambiguous. V was clipped by 0 bases and J by 3 bases, with 12 bases between them. The CDR3 spans 15 residues. The germline V gene encodes CDR1 SGHNT and CDR2 YYREEE (reference sequence).

This chain joins TRBV6-6 and TRBJ1-6; D may be TRBD1 (5 bases). The V end lost 4 bases, the J end lost 9 bases, and 16 bases lay between the germline ends. From germline, CDR1 is MNHNY and CDR2 SVGAGI (reference sequence). CDR3 size: 15 residues. The CDR3: CASSSTSGVGSPLHF. The CDR3 nucleotides read TGTGCCAGCAGTTCTACCTCGGGGGTAGGTTCACCCCTCCACTTT.

The J gene is TRBJ1-2, the V gene TRBV6-6; no firm D call. V lost 5 bases, J lost 4 bases, and 20 bases lay in between. The CDR3 is 16 amino acids. The V gene's germline CDR1 is MNHNY and CDR2 SVGAGI (reference sequence). The CDR3 protein is CASSHTQVPGGYGYTF. The CDR3 DNA sequence: TGTGCCAGCAGTCATACCCAGGTTCCGGGAGGCTATGGCTACACCTTC.

The chain carries TRBV5-6 and TRBJ2-7; 9 bases map to TRBD1. Germline V gene lookup returns CDR1 SGHDT and CDR2 YYEEEE. The CDR3 runs 15 residues. V trimming: 4 bases; J trimming: 2 bases; junction bases outside the gene matches: 7. The CDR3 here is CASSPTYRGPYEQYF. CDR3 nucleotide sequence: TGTGCCAGCAGCCCGACGTACAGGGGGCCCTACGAGCAGTACTTC.

This clone was recorded once. The genes are TRBV15 and TRBJ2-5; possible D gene TRBD1, 5 bases. Germline V gene lookup returns CDR1 LNHNV and CDR2 YYDKDF (reference sequence). V dropped 4 bases and J dropped 0 bases, with 15 bases sitting between them. This CDR3 is 16 amino acids long. The chain's CDR3 is CATSTRQLPYQETQYF. As DNA, the CDR3 is TGTGCCACCAGCACCCGACAGCTCCCGTACCAAGAGACCCAGTACTTC.

The chain joins TRBV13 to TRBJ2-1; 11 bases fit TRBD2. V was pared by 3 bases and J by 2 bases, with 0 bases of the junction left unmatched. The CDR3 runs to 15 residues. Germline CDR1 reads PRHDT; CDR2 reads FYEKMQ (reference sequence). The CDR3: CASSLGLAAYNEQFF. As DNA, the CDR3 is TGTGCCAGCAGCTTGGGACTAGCGGCCTACAATGAGCAGTTCTTC.